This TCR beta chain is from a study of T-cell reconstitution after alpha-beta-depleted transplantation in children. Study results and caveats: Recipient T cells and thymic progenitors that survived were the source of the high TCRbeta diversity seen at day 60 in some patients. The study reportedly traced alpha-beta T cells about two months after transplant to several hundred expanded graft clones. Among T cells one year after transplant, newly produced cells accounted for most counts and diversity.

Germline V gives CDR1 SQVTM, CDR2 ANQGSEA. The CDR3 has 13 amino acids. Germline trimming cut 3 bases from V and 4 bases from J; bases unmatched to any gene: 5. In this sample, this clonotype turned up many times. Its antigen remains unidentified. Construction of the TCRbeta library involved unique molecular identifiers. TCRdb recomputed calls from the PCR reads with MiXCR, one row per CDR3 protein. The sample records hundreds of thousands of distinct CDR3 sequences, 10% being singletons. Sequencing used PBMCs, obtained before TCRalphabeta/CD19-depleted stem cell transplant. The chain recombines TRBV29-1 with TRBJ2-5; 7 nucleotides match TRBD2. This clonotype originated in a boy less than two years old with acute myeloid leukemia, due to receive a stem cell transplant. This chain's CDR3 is CSVDRGRGETQYF. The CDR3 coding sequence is TGCAGCGTTGATCGGGGGAGGGGAGAGACCCAGTACTTC. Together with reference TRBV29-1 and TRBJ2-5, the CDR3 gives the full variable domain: SAVISQKPSRDICQRGTSLTIQCQVDSQVTMMFWYRQQPGQSLTLIATANQGSEATYESGFVIDKFPISRPNLTFSTLTVSNMSPEDSSIYLCSVDRGRGETQYFGPGTRLLVL.